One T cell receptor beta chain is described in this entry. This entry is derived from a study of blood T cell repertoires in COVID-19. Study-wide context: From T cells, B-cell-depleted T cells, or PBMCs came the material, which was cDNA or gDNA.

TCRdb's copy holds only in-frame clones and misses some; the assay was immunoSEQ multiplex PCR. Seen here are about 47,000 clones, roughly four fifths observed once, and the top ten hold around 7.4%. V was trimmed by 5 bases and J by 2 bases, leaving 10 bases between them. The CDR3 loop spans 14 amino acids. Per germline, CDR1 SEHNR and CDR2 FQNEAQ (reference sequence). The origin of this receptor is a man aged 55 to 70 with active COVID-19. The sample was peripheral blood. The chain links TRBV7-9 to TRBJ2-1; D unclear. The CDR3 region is CASSHSLTYNEQFF. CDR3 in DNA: TGTGCCAGCAGCCACAGCCTAACCTACAATGAGCAGTTCTTC.